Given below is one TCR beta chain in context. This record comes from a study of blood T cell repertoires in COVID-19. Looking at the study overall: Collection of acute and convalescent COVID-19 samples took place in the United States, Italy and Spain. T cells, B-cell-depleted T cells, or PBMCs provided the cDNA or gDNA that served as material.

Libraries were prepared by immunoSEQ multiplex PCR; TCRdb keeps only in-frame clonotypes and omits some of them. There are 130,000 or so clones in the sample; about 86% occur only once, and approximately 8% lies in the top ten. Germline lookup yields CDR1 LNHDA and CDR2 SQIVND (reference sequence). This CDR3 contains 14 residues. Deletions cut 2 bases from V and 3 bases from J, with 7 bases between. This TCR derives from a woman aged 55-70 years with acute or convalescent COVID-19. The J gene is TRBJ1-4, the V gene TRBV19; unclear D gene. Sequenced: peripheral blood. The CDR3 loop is CASSITASNEKLFF. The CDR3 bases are TGTGCCAGTAGTATAACAGCCTCTAATGAAAAACTGTTTTTT.